Presented here are 28 T cell receptor beta chains from one specimen sequenced in a study of OX40 agonist ivuxolimab in advanced cancers. Receptor libraries were prepared by the immunoSEQ multiplex PCR assay. The source is immuneACCESS, and TCRdb retained only in-frame sequences with V and J called. Part of the clones is not carried over; for the studies checked, unresolved V genes explain less than half of this, and the remainder is unexplained. Counted in this sample were some 17,000 clones; approximately 86% of them appeared once. The ten largest clones represent about 20% of the sample. The sample consisted of CD4+ or CD8+ T cells sorted from blood, taken in a trial of the OX40 agonist ivuxolimab. The receptors here all came from an adult with an advanced solid tumor such as melanoma, head and neck, liver or kidney cancer.

Comments on this clone: This sample includes further DNA sequences coding for the same CDR3. V and J are TRBV6-5 and TRBJ1-1, with 7 positions matching TRBD1. This CDR3 has 15 residues. The germline V gene has CDR1 MNHEY and CDR2 SVGAGI. Germline trimming cut 6 bases from V and 0 bases from J; bases unmatched to any gene: 7. CDR3 nucleotide sequence: TGTGCCAGCAGGGGAGACAGGGCCATGAACACTGAAGCTTTCTTT. It encodes CASRGDRAMNTEAFF.

The chain employs TRBV19 and TRBJ1-1; D is unclear. Germline V gene lookup returns CDR1 LNHDA and CDR2 SQIVND (reference sequence). V was pared by 2 bases and J by 3 bases, with 10 bases between. This CDR3 comprises 14 residues. This CDR3 is CASSIRVGDTEAFF. The DNA for the CDR3 is TGTGCCAGTAGTATAAGGGTCGGGGACACTGAAGCTTTCTTT.

This chain links TRBV5-1 with TRBJ2-7; 11 bases map to TRBD2. Germline trimming cut 5 bases from V and 3 bases from J; bases unmatched to any gene: 4. This CDR3 comprises 14 residues. The germline CDR1 and CDR2 sequences are SGHRS and YFSETQ. CDR3 DNA: TGCGCCAGCAGACAAACTAGCGGGGGCTACGAGCAGTACTTC. Its protein is CASRQTSGGYEQYF. The entire variable domain, with the rest obtained from reference TRBV5-1 and TRBJ2-7, is as follows: KAGVTQTPRYLIKTRGQQVTLSCSPISGHRSVSWYQQTPGQGLQFLFEYFSETQRNKGNFPGRFSGRQFSNSRSEMNVSTLELGDSALYLCASRQTSGGYEQYFGPGTRLTVT.

This chain uses TRBV6-6 with TRBJ2-7; possible D gene TRBD2, 6 bases. This CDR3 comprises 15 residues. The V end was cut by 4 bases, the J end by 7 bases, with 20 bases between. Germline CDR1 reads MNHNY; CDR2 reads SVGAGI (reference sequence). The CDR3 DNA follows: TGTGCCAGCAGTTCGGCGACGGGACTTTTGTTAGAGCAGTACTTC. Its translation: CASSSATGLLLEQYF.

The rearrangement links TRBV7-3 to TRBJ2-7, with D possibly matching TRBD1 (6 bases). There are 15 residues in the CDR3. V gave up 2 bases and J gave up 1 base, with 12 bases separating them. In germline, CDR1 is SGHTA, CDR2 FQGTGA. The CDR3 region has the DNA TGTGCCAGCAGCTTAGAGGGGGAGAGGTCCTACGAGCAGTACTTC. It encodes CASSLEGERSYEQYF.

The chain couples TRBV7-9 to TRBJ1-1; no firm D call. The V gene lost 3 bases and the J gene lost 6 bases, with 8 bases spanning the gap. The CDR3 has 12 residues. Germline lookup yields CDR1 SEHNR and CDR2 FQNEAQ (reference sequence). The CDR3 DNA reads TGTGCCAGCAGCTTGGGTGGTGCTGAAGCTTTCTTT. It codes for CASSLGGAEAFF.

This clone has only one observation. The J gene is TRBJ1-1, the V gene TRBV19, with 8 bases that match TRBD1. Looked up from germline, CDR1 is LNHDA and CDR2 is SQIVND (reference sequence). Trimming cost V 0 bases and J 9 bases; bases outside gene matches: 6. This CDR3 spans 14 amino acids. CDR3 coding DNA: TGTGCCAGTAGTATAGATCGGAGACAGGGGAAAGCTTTCTTT. This sequence encodes CASSIDRRQGKAFF.

The V gene is TRBV4-3, the J gene TRBJ2-2; D is ambiguous. The V gene lost 5 bases and the J gene lost 6 bases, with 7 bases spanning the gap. This CDR3 contains 12 residues. Germline CDR1 is LGHNA and CDR2 is YSLEER. The CDR3 sequence is CASSLSAGELFF. CDR3 in DNA: TGCGCCAGCAGCTTAAGCGCCGGGGAGCTGTTTTTT.

V and J are TRBV7-8 and TRBJ2-5, with D perhaps assigned TRBD1 or TRBD2 (5 bases each). Per germline, CDR1 SGHVS and CDR2 FQNEAQ. V lost 5 bases, J lost 5 bases, and 24 bases lay in between. The CDR3 has 17 amino acids. CDR3 nucleotides: TGTGCCAGCAGCATCTTACCCGGGACCGTGCCCCGGGAGACCCAGTACTTC. Its translation: CASSILPGTVPRETQYF. Looking up the rest from reference TRBV7-8 and TRBJ2-5 gives the full variable domain: GAGVSQSPRYKVAKRGQDVALRCDPISGHVSLFWYQQALGQGPEFLTYFQNEAQLDKSGLPSDRFFAERPEGSVSTLKIQRTQQEDSAVYLCASSILPGTVPRETQYFGPGTRLLVL.

The chain links TRBV6-6 to TRBJ2-2; the D call may be TRBD1 or TRBD2 (5 bases each). The germline gives CDR1 MNHNY, CDR2 SVGAGI (reference sequence). V lost 0 bases, J lost 6 bases, and 8 bases lay in between. The CDR3 is 14 amino acids. The CDR3 region is CASSYSLGAGELFF. Here the CDR3 DNA reads TGTGCCAGCAGTTACTCCTTGGGGGCCGGGGAGCTGTTTTTT.

The rearrangement uses TRBV29-1 and TRBJ1-1; D gene ambiguous. This CDR3 spans 12 amino acids. Trimming shortened V by 4 bases and J by 4 bases, and 10 bases separated the two germline ends. Germline loops: CDR1 SQVTM, CDR2 ANQGSEA. The CDR3 DNA follows: TGCAGCGTTGTAAGGGTCGGCACTGAAGCTTTCTTT. Its translation is CSVVRVGTEAFF.

The gene calls are TRBV5-4 and TRBJ2-7; TRBD2 is a possible D gene (7 bases). Per the germline V gene, CDR1 is SGHNT and CDR2 is YYREEE (reference sequence). Trimming stripped 4 bases from V and 0 bases from J, with 17 bases between. CDR3 size: 16 residues. The CDR3 loop reads CASSPGSGDISYEQYF. In DNA form, the CDR3 reads TGTGCCAGCAGCCCCGGGAGCGGGGACATCTCCTACGAGCAGTACTTC.

The V call is TRBV5-6, the J call TRBJ2-1; 11 bases fit TRBD2. The V gene's germline CDR1 is SGHDT and CDR2 YYEEEE. Germline trimming cut 2 bases from V and 5 bases from J; bases unmatched to any gene: 6. The CDR3 has 16 residues. As DNA, the CDR3 is TGTGCCAGCAGCTTCCTAGCGGGAGGTAGGAACAATGAGCAGTTCTTC. Its protein product is CASSFLAGGRNNEQFF.

This clone was found a few times. The V gene is TRBV7-2, the J gene TRBJ2-7; tentatively, D is TRBD1 (6 bases). This CDR3 is 16 amino acids long. V lost 4 bases and J 5 bases, leaving 21 bases between the germline ends. CDR1 SGHTA and CDR2 FQGNSA come from the germline V gene. This chain's CDR3 is CASSYSTGSGRDEQYF. DNA for the CDR3: TGTGCCAGCAGCTACAGTACAGGGTCGGGTCGTGACGAGCAGTACTTC.

The chain joins TRBV6-5 to TRBJ1-1; D is ambiguous. Trimming pared 6 bases from V and 3 bases from J, leaving 14 bases between. Germline assignment: CDR1 MNHEY and CDR2 SVGAGI. The CDR3 has 14 amino acids. The CDR3 DNA reads TGTGCCAGCAGGAAGTGGGGTTCGCACACTGAAGCTTTCTTT. This codes for CASRKWGSHTEAFF.

V and J are TRBV7-7 and TRBJ2-5, with TRBD2 identical over 7 bases. Germline V gene sequence: CDR1 SSHAT, CDR2 FNYEAQ (reference sequence). This CDR3 has 17 amino acids. V lost 5 bases to trimming and J lost 4 bases; unmatched junction nucleotides: 16. CDR3 region: CASSRGRAAAGVETQYF. CDR3 DNA: TGTGCCAGCAGCCGTGGCCGGGCGGCGGCGGGAGTAGAGACCCAGTACTTC.

This chain uses TRBV15 with TRBJ2-3; 12 bases agree with TRBD2. Trimming took 1 base from V and 1 from J; bases not matched to a gene: 0. The germline CDR1 and CDR2 sequences are LNHNV and YYDKDF (reference sequence). The CDR3 covers 16 residues. The chain's CDR3 is CATSRGTSGGTDTQYF. As DNA, the CDR3 is TGTGCCACCAGCAGAGGGACTAGCGGGGGCACAGATACGCAGTATTTT.

About this clone itself: The germline gene is not matched at one end of the junction; a read error may be the cause. The sample contains more than one DNA sequence encoding this CDR3. The CDR3: CAWSLSWAGRGYTF. DNA of the CDR3: TGCGCCTGGAGCCTCTCGTGGGCTGGGAGAGGCTACACCTTC. The chain is built from TRBV30 and TRBJ1-2, with D hard to call. This CDR3 has 14 residues. Germline V gives CDR1 GTSNPN, CDR2 SVGIG (reference sequence).

The gene calls are TRBV2 and TRBJ2-7; D is perhaps TRBD2 (6 bases). Germline V gene data show CDR1 as SNHLY and CDR2 as FYNNEI. This CDR3 region has 12 residues. V gave up 6 bases and J gave up 3 bases, with 9 bases separating them. CDR3 amino acids: CASRGDFYEQYF. For the CDR3, the DNA is TGTGCCAGCAGGGGGGACTTCTACGAGCAGTACTTC.

V usage is TRBV5-8 and J usage is TRBJ2-5, with D unresolved. The V end was cut by 1 base, the J end by 1 base, with 8 bases between. CDR1 and CDR2 from the germline V gene are SGHTS and YDEGEE. The CDR3 has 14 residues. In DNA form, the CDR3 reads TGTGCCAGCAGCTTGCGGACCCTCCAAGAGACCCAGTACTTC. Translation gives CASSLRTLQETQYF.

The chain couples TRBV18 to TRBJ2-7; 8 bases align to TRBD1. V lost 4 bases and J lost 2; bases outside the gene matches: 7. This CDR3 is 15 amino acids long. The V gene's germline CDR1 is KGHSH and CDR2 LQKENI. CDR3 sequence: CASSLGTGRPYEQYF. The CDR3 DNA is TGTGCCAGCTCACTCGGGACAGGTAGGCCCTACGAGCAGTACTTC.

This clone was seen once. The chain carries TRBV6-5 and TRBJ2-1; unclear D gene. CDR3 length: 11 residues. Trimming shortened V by 7 bases and J by 6 bases, and 7 bases separated the two germline ends. Per germline, CDR1 MNHEY and CDR2 SVGAGI. The CDR3 spells CASMTVNEQFF. In DNA form, the CDR3 reads TGTGCCAGCATGACTGTCAATGAGCAGTTCTTC.

This clone turned up a few times. This sequence joins TRBV7-9 and TRBJ2-7; D tentatively fits TRBD1 or TRBD2 (5 bases each). The CDR3 covers 14 residues. V lost 2 bases to trimming and J lost 3 bases, with 11 bases between them. The germline gives CDR1 SEHNR, CDR2 FQNEAQ (reference sequence). CDR3 region: CASSLSPGSYEQYF. For the CDR3, the DNA is TGTGCCAGCAGCTTAAGTCCAGGGAGCTACGAGCAGTACTTC.

This clone was recorded once. CDR3 nucleotide sequence: TGTGCCAGCAGTTACGCGGGGAGGAGCTCCTACGAGCAGTACTTC. Amino acid sequence: CASSYAGRSSYEQYF. The chain links TRBV6-5 to TRBJ2-7, with D perhaps matching TRBD2 (6 bases). Per germline, CDR1 MNHEY and CDR2 SVGAGI. The CDR3 is made up of 15 amino acids. V was shortened by 2 bases and J by 0 bases, with 11 bases between the two germline ends.

The chain joins TRBV28 to TRBJ1-5; D is perhaps TRBD1 (5 bases). The CDR3 has 14 residues. Trimming shortened V by 5 bases and J by 7 bases, and 15 bases separated the two germline ends. Per the germline V gene, CDR1 is MDHEN and CDR2 is SYDVKM. The CDR3 DNA follows: TGTGCCAGCAGTGCCTGGGGGGTAACACAGCCCCAGCATTTT. Amino acid sequence: CASSAWGVTQPQHF.

This clone was counted a few times. The V gene is TRBV19, the J gene TRBJ2-2; no clear D gene. The CDR3 covers 14 residues. Germline V gives CDR1 LNHDA, CDR2 SQIVND (reference sequence). Trimming stripped 2 bases from V and 1 base from J, with 5 bases between. The CDR3 reads CASSIRQNTGELFF. In DNA form, the CDR3 reads TGTGCCAGTAGTATACGACAGAACACCGGGGAGCTGTTTTTT. The variable domain in full, completed from reference TRBV19 and TRBJ2-2, reads DGGITQSPKYLFRKEGQNVTLSCEQNLNHDAMYWYRQDPGQGLRLIYYSQIVNDFQKGDIAEGYSVSREKKESFPLTVTSAQKNPTAFYLCASSIRQNTGELFFGEGSRLTVL.

This clone has just one count. The chain couples TRBV5-1 to TRBJ2-1, with 11 bases identical to TRBD2. Germline assignment: CDR1 SGHRS and CDR2 YFSETQ. CDR3 size: 15 residues. J gave up 8 bases and V 5 bases, and 9 bases lay outside the gene matches. The chain's CDR3 is CASRVAGGSSDEQFF. As DNA, the CDR3 is TGCGCCAGCAGAGTAGCGGGAGGGAGTAGTGATGAGCAGTTCTTC.

V gene TRBV6-6 combines with J gene TRBJ2-1; D possibly matches TRBD1 or TRBD2 (6 bases each). This CDR3 spans 16 amino acids. CDR1 and CDR2 from the germline V gene are MNHNY and SVGAGI (reference sequence). The V gene lost 6 bases and the J gene lost 3 bases, with 18 bases spanning the gap. The CDR3 bases are TGTGCCAGCAGCTCCGGGGGTCGGGGGCGCTACAATGAGCAGTTCTTC. Protein product: CASSSGGRGRYNEQFF.